This T cell receptor (beta chain) emerged from a study of CD8 T cells in ankylosing spondylitis. The study's findings and limits: Blood of patients with ankylosing spondylitis appeared to be characterized by a TCR beta motif of eight highly homologous variants.

About this clonotype itself: The antigen is unknown.

TCRdb re-called the 5' RACE reads through MiXCR, storing one row per CDR3 protein. The table lists about 540,000 distinct CDR3 sequences, over 9.5% of them singletons. The CDR3 spans 11 residues. V was clipped by 7 bases and J by 7 bases, with 8 bases between them. The chain is built from TRBV12-3 or TRBV12-4 and TRBJ1-3; the D gene is possibly TRBD1 (5 bases). This clonotype was obtained from a male donor with ankylosing spondylitis. Sequenced: blood, either unsorted or a sorted T cell fraction (not recorded which). The CDR3: CASNRGNTIYF. CDR3 DNA: TGTGCCAGCAATAGGGGCAACACCATATATTTT.